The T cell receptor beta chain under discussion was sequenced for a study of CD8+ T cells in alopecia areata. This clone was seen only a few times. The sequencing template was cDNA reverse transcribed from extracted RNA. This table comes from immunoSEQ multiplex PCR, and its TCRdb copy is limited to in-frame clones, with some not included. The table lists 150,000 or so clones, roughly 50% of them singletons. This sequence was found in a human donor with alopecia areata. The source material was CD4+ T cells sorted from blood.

CDR3 nucleotides: TGTGCCAGTAGCATGCCGGGACTAGCGACAGATGAGCAGTTCTTC. This gives the protein CASSMPGLATDEQFF. V is TRBV19 and J is TRBJ2-1, with 10 bases that match TRBD2. The CDR3 consists of 15 residues. V was clipped by 6 bases and J by 8 bases; unmatched bases: 10. CDR1 and CDR2 from the germline V gene are LNHDA and SQIVND (reference sequence).